This T cell receptor beta chain was profiled in a study of T cell responses to AZD1222 COVID-19 vaccine. Points from the study as a whole: Mostly white British, mostly female donors; authors suggested clonal diversity may be underestimated. Spike-specific TCR breadth and depth were elevated following two AZD1222 doses. CD4 TCRs covered the whole spike, strongest at regions 160-218 and 743-854.

Per germline, CDR1 SGHTA and CDR2 FQGNSA. This CDR3 has 13 residues. Of note for this clone: Its antigen is currently unknown. At one end, the junction sequence differs from germline, possibly due to a read error.

TCRdb's copy holds only in-frame clones and misses some; the assay was immunoSEQ multiplex PCR. The sample has over 85,000 clones, about 85% seen once. The chain couples TRBV7-2 to TRBJ1-1; D unresolved. The sample here was peripheral blood, taken on day 0 of AZD1222 vaccination. This TCR was sampled from an adult in good health. The CDR3, as DNA: TGTGCCAGCAGCTTAGTGAAAGGGCCGGTCCTCCCATTT. This gives the protein CASSLVKGPVLPF.